The 21 T cell receptor beta chains presented below share a single source sample, sequenced in a study of naive and memory T cell subsets. The beta constant-region primer was an equimolar mix of two oligonucleotides covering TRBC1 and TRBC2. The ligated cDNA underwent four PCR rounds using SP2 and nested alpha and beta constant-region primers. TCRdb re-called the UMI-ligation and nested PCR reads through MiXCR, storing one row per CDR3 protein. The sample consists of over 100,000 distinct CDR3 sequences, roughly 32% of them appearing once. Material for sequencing was central memory CD4+ T cells from blood. The receptors come from a human donor in good health.

This clonotype has just a few counts. V and J are TRBV9 and TRBJ2-1; D is perhaps TRBD1 or TRBD2 (6 bases each). The germline gives CDR1 SGDLS, CDR2 YYNGEE. Trimming cost V 5 bases and J 4 bases, with 19 bases left between them. This CDR3 spans 16 amino acids. CDR3 in amino acids: CASRAGGRDGYNEQFF. For the CDR3, the DNA is TGTGCCAGCAGAGCCGGGGGCAGGGATGGATACAATGAGCAGTTCTTC.

This clonotype has a count of ten or more. The chain uses TRBV29-1 and TRBJ2-5; D call uncertain. The germline V and J ends were trimmed by 1 base and 5 bases, with 8 bases remaining between them. The CDR3 extends over 12 amino acids. Germline V gives CDR1 SQVTM, CDR2 ANQGSEA. CDR3 DNA sequence: TGCAGCGTTGAAGTCGGCTCGGAGACCCAGTACTTC. It codes for CSVEVGSETQYF. Full variable domain (remainder filled in from reference TRBV29-1 and TRBJ2-5): SAVISQKPSRDICQRGTSLTIQCQVDSQVTMMFWYRQQPGQSLTLIATANQGSEATYESGFVIDKFPISRPNLTFSTLTVSNMSPEDSSIYLCSVEVGSETQYFGPGTRLLVL.

The V and J genes are TRBV6-6 and TRBJ2-7, with D tentatively TRBD1 or TRBD2 (5 bases each). Germline V gene sequence: CDR1 MNHNY, CDR2 SVGAGI (reference sequence). V was cut by 2 bases and J by 4 bases, with 18 bases left in between. The CDR3 runs to 16 residues. CDR3 nucleotide sequence: TGTGCCAGCAGTTACGGGGGATTAGGGGTCTCGTACGAGCAGTACTTC. It translates to CASSYGGLGVSYEQYF.

This clonotype was found a few times. This sequence joins TRBV11-2 and TRBJ1-2; the match to TRBD1 covers 8 bases. This CDR3 has 17 residues. V trimming: 5 bases; J trimming: 4 bases; junction bases outside the gene matches: 15. Germline V lookup: CDR1 SGHAT, CDR2 FQNNGV. The CDR3 bases are TGTGCCAGCAGCCCTGGGGCAGGGGGCCAGATCGCCTATGGCTACACCTTC. Translated: CASSPGAGGQIAYGYTF.

The V and J genes are TRBV29-1 and TRBJ2-3; the D gene is possibly TRBD1 (6 bases). This CDR3 contains 13 residues. The germline V and J ends were trimmed by 4 bases and 0 bases, with 8 bases remaining between them. Germline values: CDR1 SQVTM, CDR2 ANQGSEA. CDR3 nucleotide sequence: TGCAGCGTTGGAGGACAGAGCACAGATACGCAGTATTTT. Its protein product is CSVGGQSTDTQYF.

This clonotype was detected once. The chain links TRBV19 to TRBJ1-5; 7 bases align to TRBD1. Germline V gives CDR1 LNHDA, CDR2 SQIVND (reference sequence). Germline trimming cut 5 bases from V and 4 bases from J; bases unmatched to any gene: 11. The CDR3 is 16 amino acids. CDR3 region: CASSGTGTVVNQPQHF. The CDR3 bases are TGTGCCAGTAGTGGTACCGGGACAGTTGTGAATCAGCCCCAGCATTTT.

V gene TRBV5-1 combines with J gene TRBJ1-2, with 7 nucleotides matching TRBD1. Germline assignment: CDR1 SGHRS and CDR2 YFSETQ. With 2 bases clipped from V and 6 bases from J, the junction kept 4 bases outside the gene matches. The CDR3 has 13 amino acids. CDR3 residues: CASSFDRVNGYTF. The CDR3 DNA follows: TGCGCCAGCAGCTTTGACAGGGTTAATGGCTACACCTTC.

This clonotype was counted only a few times. The chain joins TRBV29-1 to TRBJ2-1; D possibly uses TRBD1 or TRBD2 (6 bases each). The CDR3 runs to 12 residues. In germline, CDR1 is SQVTM, CDR2 ANQGSEA. V lost 4 bases to trimming and J lost 6 bases, with 10 bases between them. The CDR3 loop reads CSVAEGGNEQFF. CDR3 DNA: TGCAGCGTTGCTGAGGGGGGCAATGAGCAGTTCTTC.

V usage is TRBV3-1 and J usage is TRBJ2-1; 16 bases agree with TRBD2. Germline V gives CDR1 LGHDT, CDR2 YNNKEL (reference sequence). This CDR3 has 19 amino acids. The trim removed 3 bases at V and 2 bases at J, leaving 7 bases unmatched. The chain's CDR3 is CASSHLRGTSGGAYNEQFF. For the CDR3, the DNA is TGTGCCAGCAGCCACCTTAGGGGGACTAGCGGGGGGGCCTACAATGAGCAGTTCTTC.

CDR3 DNA: TGCAGTGTTCCATCTGGGACTTTGAACACTGAAGCTTTCTTT. Protein sequence: CSVPSGTLNTEAFF. The V call is TRBV20-1, the J call TRBJ1-1; D perhaps matches TRBD1 (5 bases). The CDR3 has 14 amino acids. V was cut by 7 bases and J by 0 bases, with 15 bases left in between. The germline gives CDR1 DFQATT, CDR2 SNEGSKA (reference sequence).

This clonotype occurred many times. The chain recombines TRBV20-1 with TRBJ2-7; 9 nucleotides match TRBD2. The length of the CDR3 is 12 residues. J gave up 9 bases and V 3 bases, and 6 bases lay outside the gene matches. From germline, CDR1 is DFQATT and CDR2 SNEGSKA (reference sequence). The CDR3 sequence is CSASSAGGGQYF. The CDR3 nucleotides are TGCAGTGCTAGCTCCGCGGGAGGGGGGCAGTACTTC.

About this clonotype: A read error may produce the germline difference seen at one junction end. The rearrangement links TRBV20-1 to TRBJ2-1; 9 bases line up with TRBD2. The CDR3 extends over 15 amino acids. Germline CDR1 is DFQATT and CDR2 is SNEGSKA (reference sequence). CDR3 bases: TGTGGAACTAGCGGGTCGAAGAGCTCCTACAATGAGCAGTTCTTC. It specifies CGTSGSKSSYNEQFF.

This clonotype was detected a few times. This sequence joins TRBV6-5 and TRBJ2-7; a weak D match, TRBD1 (5 bases). Trimming removed 2 bases at V and 7 bases at J, with 12 bases between. The CDR3 spans 13 residues. CDR1 is MNHEY and CDR2 is SVGAGI in the germline V gene. CDR3 protein: CASSYRQGGEQYF. The CDR3 DNA reads TGTGCCAGCAGTTACAGGCAGGGTGGAGAGCAGTACTTC.

The genes are TRBV20-1 and TRBJ2-7, with D unresolved. V was shortened by 6 bases and J by 3 bases, with 9 bases between the two germline ends. The CDR3 covers 11 residues. CDR1 is DFQATT, CDR2 SNEGSKA, per germline (reference sequence). Here the CDR3 DNA reads TGCAGTGCCGAACTAAACTACGAGCAGTACTTC. Amino acid sequence: CSAELNYEQYF.

This clonotype was observed at least ten times. The rearrangement joins TRBV20-1 to TRBJ2-1, with 7 bases lining up with TRBD2. The trim removed 2 bases at V and 9 bases at J, leaving 13 bases unmatched. The CDR3 runs 15 residues. Germline CDR1 reads DFQATT; CDR2 reads SNEGSKA (reference sequence). CDR3 residues: CSARWRETSLGEQFF. For the CDR3, the DNA is TGCAGTGCTAGATGGCGGGAGACCTCCTTGGGTGAGCAGTTCTTC.

This clonotype was recorded a few times. This rearrangement joins TRBV2 to TRBJ2-7; the D is unclear. This CDR3 contains 13 residues. The ends were cut back, 7 bases at V and 11 bases at J, with 21 bases in the middle. Germline assignment: CDR1 SNHLY and CDR2 FYNNEI. The DNA of the CDR3 is TGTGCCAGCACGGTGGCCATCGCGCTTGGAAAGTACTTC. Translating gives CASTVAIALGKYF.

The V call is TRBV5-1, the J call TRBJ2-6; the match to TRBD1 covers 10 bases. CDR3 length: 17 amino acids. V dropped 0 bases and J dropped 1; count of bases not matched to a gene: 1. The germline V gene has CDR1 SGHRS and CDR2 YFSETQ. CDR3 bases: TGCGCCAGCAGCTTGGTGGGACAGGGGTCTGGGGCCAACGTCCTGACTTTC. It specifies CASSLVGQGSGANVLTF.

The chain has TRBV15 and TRBJ2-2, with a weak D call TRBD1 (6 bases). V dropped 8 bases and J dropped 5 bases, with 12 bases sitting between them. Looked up from germline, CDR1 is LNHNV and CDR2 is YYDKDF (reference sequence). CDR3 length: 13 amino acids. CDR3 region: CATGGSLTGELFF. CDR3 DNA sequence: TGTGCCACCGGGGGCTCTCTAACCGGGGAGCTGTTTTTT.

This chain joins TRBV12-3 or TRBV12-4 and TRBJ2-1; tentative D call: TRBD2 (5 bases). Trimming took 6 bases from V and 4 from J, leaving 22 bases between them. The CDR3 runs 17 residues. The CDR3 coding sequence is TGTGCCAGCAGCACTTACCGATTCGAGCGGAATTACAATGAGCAGTTCTTC. It is translated as CASSTYRFERNYNEQFF.

V is TRBV4-1 and J is TRBJ2-1, with TRBD2 matching 7 bases. Germline trimming cut 4 bases from V and 0 bases from J; bases unmatched to any gene: 9. The CDR3 runs 17 residues. Germline V CDR1 and CDR2: MGHRA, YSYEKL. The CDR3, as DNA: TGCGCCAGCAGCCGAACGAGCGGGACTGGCTCCTACAATGAGCAGTTCTTC. As protein: CASSRTSGTGSYNEQFF.

V gene TRBV20-1 combines with J gene TRBJ2-7; 10 nucleotides align to TRBD1. CDR1 and CDR2 from the germline V gene are DFQATT and SNEGSKA (reference sequence). The ends lost 1 base at V and 4 bases at J; junction bases unmatched: 7. The length of the CDR3 is 15 residues. Here the CDR3 DNA reads TGCAGTGCTAGAGCTAGGGACAGGGGCGGATACGAGCAGTACTTC. Protein sequence: CSARARDRGGYEQYF.